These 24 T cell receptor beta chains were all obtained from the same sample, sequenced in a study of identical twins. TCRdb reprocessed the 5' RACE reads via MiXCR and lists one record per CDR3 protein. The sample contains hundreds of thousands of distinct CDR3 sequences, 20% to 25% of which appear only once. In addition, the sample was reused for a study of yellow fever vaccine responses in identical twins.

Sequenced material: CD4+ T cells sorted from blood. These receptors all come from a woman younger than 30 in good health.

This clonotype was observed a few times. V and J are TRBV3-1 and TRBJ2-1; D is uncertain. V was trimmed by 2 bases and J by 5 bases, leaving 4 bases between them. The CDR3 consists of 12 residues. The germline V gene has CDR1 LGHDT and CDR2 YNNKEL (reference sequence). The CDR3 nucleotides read TGTGCCAGCAGCCAAACTAACAATGAGCAGTTCTTC. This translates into CASSQTNNEQFF.

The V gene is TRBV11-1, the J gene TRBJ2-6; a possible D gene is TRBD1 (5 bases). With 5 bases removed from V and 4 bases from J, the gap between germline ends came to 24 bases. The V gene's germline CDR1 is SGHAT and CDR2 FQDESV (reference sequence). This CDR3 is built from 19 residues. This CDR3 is CASSPKGRQPTNGANVLTF. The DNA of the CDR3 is TGTGCCAGCAGCCCTAAAGGGCGACAGCCCACTAACGGGGCCAACGTCCTGACTTTC.

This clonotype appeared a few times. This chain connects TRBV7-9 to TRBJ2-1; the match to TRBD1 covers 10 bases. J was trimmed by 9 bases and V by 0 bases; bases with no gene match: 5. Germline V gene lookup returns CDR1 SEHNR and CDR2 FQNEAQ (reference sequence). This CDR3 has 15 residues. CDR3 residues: CASSLAGTGDPEQFF. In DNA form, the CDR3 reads TGTGCCAGCAGCTTAGCCGGGACAGGGGACCCTGAGCAGTTCTTC.

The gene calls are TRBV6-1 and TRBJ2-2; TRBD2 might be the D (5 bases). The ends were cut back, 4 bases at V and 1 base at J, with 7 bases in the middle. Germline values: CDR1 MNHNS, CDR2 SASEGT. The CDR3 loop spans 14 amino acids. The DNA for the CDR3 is TGTGCCAGCAGTGCTAGCTGGAACACCGGGGAGCTGTTTTTT. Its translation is CASSASWNTGELFF.

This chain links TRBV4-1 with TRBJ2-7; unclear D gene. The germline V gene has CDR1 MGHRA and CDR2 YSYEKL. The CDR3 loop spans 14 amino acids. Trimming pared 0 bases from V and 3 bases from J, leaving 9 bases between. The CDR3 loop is CASSQEAQSYEQYF. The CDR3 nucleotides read TGCGCCAGCAGCCAAGAGGCACAGAGCTACGAGCAGTACTTC.

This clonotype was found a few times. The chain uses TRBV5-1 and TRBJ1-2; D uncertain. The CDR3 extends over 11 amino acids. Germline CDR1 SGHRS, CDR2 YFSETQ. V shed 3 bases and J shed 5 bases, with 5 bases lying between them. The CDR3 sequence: CASSSSYGYTF. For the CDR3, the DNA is TGCGCCAGCAGCTCCTCGTATGGCTACACCTTC.

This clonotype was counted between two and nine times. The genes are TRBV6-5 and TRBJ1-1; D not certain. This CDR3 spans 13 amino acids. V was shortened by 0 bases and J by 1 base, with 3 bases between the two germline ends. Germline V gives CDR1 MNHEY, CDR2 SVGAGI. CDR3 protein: CASSYSANTEAFF. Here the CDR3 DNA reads TGTGCCAGCAGTTACTCAGCGAACACTGAAGCTTTCTTT.

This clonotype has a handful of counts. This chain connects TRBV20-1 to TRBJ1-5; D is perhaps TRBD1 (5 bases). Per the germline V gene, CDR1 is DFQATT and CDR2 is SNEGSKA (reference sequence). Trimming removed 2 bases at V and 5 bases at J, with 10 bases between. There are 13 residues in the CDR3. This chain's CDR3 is CSARQQGDQPQHF. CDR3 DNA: TGCAGTGCTAGACAGCAGGGAGATCAGCCCCAGCATTTT.

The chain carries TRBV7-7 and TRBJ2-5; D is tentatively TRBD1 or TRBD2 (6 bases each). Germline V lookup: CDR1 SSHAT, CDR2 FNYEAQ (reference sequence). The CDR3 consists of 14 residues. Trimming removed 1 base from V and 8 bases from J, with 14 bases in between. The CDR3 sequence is CASSLGDTGSTQYF. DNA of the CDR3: TGTGCCAGCAGCTTAGGGGACACCGGGAGCACCCAGTACTTC.

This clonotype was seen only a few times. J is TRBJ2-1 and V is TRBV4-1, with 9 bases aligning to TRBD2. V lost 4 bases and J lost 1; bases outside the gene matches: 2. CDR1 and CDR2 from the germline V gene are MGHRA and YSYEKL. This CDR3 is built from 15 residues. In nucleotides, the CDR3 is TGCGCCAGCAGCCGCGGGGGGGCATCCTACAATGAGCAGTTCTTC. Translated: CASSRGGASYNEQFF.

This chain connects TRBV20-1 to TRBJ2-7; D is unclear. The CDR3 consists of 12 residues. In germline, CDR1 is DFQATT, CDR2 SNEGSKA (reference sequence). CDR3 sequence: CSVRSSTHEQYV. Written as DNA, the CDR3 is TGCAGTGTTAGAAGCTCGACTCACGAGCAGTACGTC.

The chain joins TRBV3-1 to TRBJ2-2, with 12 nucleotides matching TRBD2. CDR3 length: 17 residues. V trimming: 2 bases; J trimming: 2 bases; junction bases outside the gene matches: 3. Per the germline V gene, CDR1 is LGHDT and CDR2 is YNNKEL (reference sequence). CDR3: CASSQTSGRINTGELFF. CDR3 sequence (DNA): TGTGCCAGCAGCCAAACTAGCGGGAGGATAAACACCGGGGAGCTGTTTTTT.

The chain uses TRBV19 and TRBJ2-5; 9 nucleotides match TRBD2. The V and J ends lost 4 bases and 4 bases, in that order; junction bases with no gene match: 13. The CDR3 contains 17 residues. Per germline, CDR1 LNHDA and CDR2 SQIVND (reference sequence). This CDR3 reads CASSTSGLAGRGETQYF. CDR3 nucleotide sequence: TGTGCCAGTAGTACCAGTGGGCTAGCGGGAAGAGGAGAGACCCAGTACTTC.

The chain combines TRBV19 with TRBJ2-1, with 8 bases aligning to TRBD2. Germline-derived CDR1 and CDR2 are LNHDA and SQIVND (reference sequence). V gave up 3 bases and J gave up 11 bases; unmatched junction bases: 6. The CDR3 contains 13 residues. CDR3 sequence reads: CASSMDSGVQQFF. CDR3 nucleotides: TGTGCCAGTAGTATGGATAGCGGGGTTCAGCAGTTCTTC.

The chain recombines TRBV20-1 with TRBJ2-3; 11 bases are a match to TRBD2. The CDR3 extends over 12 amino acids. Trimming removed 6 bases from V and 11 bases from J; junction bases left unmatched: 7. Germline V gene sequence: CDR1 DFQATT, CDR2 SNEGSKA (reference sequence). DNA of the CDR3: TGCAGTGCAACCTCAGGGACTAGCGGGCAGTATTTT. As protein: CSATSGTSGQYF.

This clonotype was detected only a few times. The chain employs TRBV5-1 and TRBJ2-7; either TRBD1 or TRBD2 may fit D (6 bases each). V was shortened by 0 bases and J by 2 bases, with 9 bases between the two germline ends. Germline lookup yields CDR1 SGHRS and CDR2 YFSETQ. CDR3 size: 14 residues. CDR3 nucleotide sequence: TGCGCCAGCAGCTTGGAGGGGGGAACCTACGAGCAGTACTTC. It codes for CASSLEGGTYEQYF. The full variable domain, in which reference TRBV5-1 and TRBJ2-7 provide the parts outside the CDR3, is KAGVTQTPRYLIKTRGQQVTLSCSPISGHRSVSWYQQTPGQGLQFLFEYFSETQRNKGNFPGRFSGRQFSNSRSEMNVSTLELGDSALYLCASSLEGGTYEQYFGPGTRLTVT.

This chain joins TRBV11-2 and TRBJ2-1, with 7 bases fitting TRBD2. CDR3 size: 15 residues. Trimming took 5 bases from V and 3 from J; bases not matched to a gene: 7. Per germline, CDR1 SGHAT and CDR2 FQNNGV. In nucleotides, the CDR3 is TGTGCCAGCAGCCCTGCGGGGGTCTACTACAATGAGCAGTTCTTC. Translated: CASSPAGVYYNEQFF.

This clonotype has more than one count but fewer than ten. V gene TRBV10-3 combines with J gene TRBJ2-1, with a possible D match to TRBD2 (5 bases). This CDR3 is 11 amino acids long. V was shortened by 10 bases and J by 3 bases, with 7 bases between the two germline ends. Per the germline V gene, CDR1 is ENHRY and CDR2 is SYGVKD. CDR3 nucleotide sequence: TGTGCCACCGCGGGCTACAATGAGCAGTTCTTC. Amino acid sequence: CATAGYNEQFF.

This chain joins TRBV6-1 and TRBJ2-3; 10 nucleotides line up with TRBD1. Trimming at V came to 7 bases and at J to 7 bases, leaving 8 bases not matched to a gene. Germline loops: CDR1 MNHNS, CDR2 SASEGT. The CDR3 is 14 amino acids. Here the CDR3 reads CASTRPGQGNTQYF. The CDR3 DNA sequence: TGTGCCAGCACCCGACCGGGACAGGGGAATACGCAGTATTTT.

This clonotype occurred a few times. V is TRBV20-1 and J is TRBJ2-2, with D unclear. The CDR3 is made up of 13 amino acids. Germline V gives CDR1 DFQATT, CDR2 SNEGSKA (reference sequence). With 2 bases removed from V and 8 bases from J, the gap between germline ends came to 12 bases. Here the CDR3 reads CSARTSDPGELFF. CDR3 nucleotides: TGCAGTGCTAGAACGTCCGATCCGGGGGAGCTGTTTTTT.

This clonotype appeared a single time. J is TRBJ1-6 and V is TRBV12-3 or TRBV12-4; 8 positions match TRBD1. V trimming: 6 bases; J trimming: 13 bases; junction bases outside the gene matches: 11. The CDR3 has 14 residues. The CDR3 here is CASRDDRGMFPLHF. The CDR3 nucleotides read TGTGCCAGCAGGGACGACAGGGGTATGTTCCCCCTCCACTTT.

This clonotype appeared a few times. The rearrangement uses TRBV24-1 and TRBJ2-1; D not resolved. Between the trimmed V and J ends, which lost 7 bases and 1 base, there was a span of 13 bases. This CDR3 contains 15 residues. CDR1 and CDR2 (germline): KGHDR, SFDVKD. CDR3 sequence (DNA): TGTGCCACCAGCAACGAGGACCATTCCTACAATGAGCAGTTCTTC. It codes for CATSNEDHSYNEQFF.

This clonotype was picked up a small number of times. The CDR3 DNA sequence: TGTGCCAGCAGCGGGTCCGTAAATGAAAAACTGTTTTTT. Translated: CASSGSVNEKLFF. The chain has TRBV7-2 and TRBJ1-4; no firm D call. The CDR3 covers 13 residues. Trimming left V 5 bases short and J 5 bases short, with 9 bases between. The germline V gene encodes CDR1 SGHTA and CDR2 FQGNSA.

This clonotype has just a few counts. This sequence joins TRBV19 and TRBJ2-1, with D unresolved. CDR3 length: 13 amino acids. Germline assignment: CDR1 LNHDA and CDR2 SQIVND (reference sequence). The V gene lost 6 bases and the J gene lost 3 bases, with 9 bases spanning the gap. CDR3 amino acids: CASSDWIYNEQFF. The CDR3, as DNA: TGTGCCAGTAGCGACTGGATCTACAATGAGCAGTTCTTC.